Shown below are 24 T cell receptor beta chains from a single sample sequenced in a study of blood T cell repertoires in COVID-19. Sequencing was performed with immunoSEQ multiplex PCR; in TCRdb, only in-frame clones are kept and a portion is missing. The sample yields under 200,000 clones, around 90% seen once. The sample comprised peripheral blood. These receptors were taken from a man aged 18 to 35 with acute or convalescent COVID-19.

This chain connects TRBV7-9 to TRBJ2-3; D gene unclear. CDR1 is SEHNR and CDR2 is FQNEAQ in the germline V gene (reference sequence). CDR3 length: 15 residues. The V end was cut by 3 bases, the J end by 0 bases, with 10 bases between. DNA of the CDR3: TGTGCCAGCAGCTTTCCAACGGTTAGCACAGATACGCAGTATTTT. Translating it yields CASSFPTVSTDTQYF. Complete variable domain (other parts from reference TRBV7-9 and TRBJ2-3): DTGVSQNPRHKITKRGQNVTFRCDPISEHNRLYWYRQTLGQGPEFLTYFQNEAQLEKSRLLSDRFSAERPKGSFSTLEIQRTEQGDSAMYLCASSFPTVSTDTQYFGPGTRLTVL.

The rearrangement links TRBV6-5 to TRBJ1-4; no clear D gene. CDR3 size: 15 residues. Germline lookup yields CDR1 MNHEY and CDR2 SVGAGI. Trimming cost V 2 bases and J 0 bases, with 7 bases left between them. The CDR3, as DNA: TGTGCCAGCAGTTACGGCGGCACAACTAATGAAAAACTGTTTTTT. Translation: CASSYGGTTNEKLFF.

The V call is TRBV4-2, the J call TRBJ2-5; the match to TRBD2 covers 11 bases. Trimming cost V 4 bases and J 5 bases; bases outside gene matches: 9. CDR3 size: 16 residues. CDR1 LGHNA and CDR2 YNFKEQ come from the germline V gene. CDR3 sequence reads: CASSPYGTSGEETQYF. The CDR3 DNA sequence: TGTGCCAGCAGCCCCTATGGGACTAGCGGCGAGGAGACCCAGTACTTC.

The V gene is TRBV2, the J gene TRBJ2-2; possibly TRBD1 for D (5 bases). Trimming removed 7 bases at V and 4 bases at J, with 13 bases between. CDR1 is SNHLY, CDR2 FYNNEI, per germline. The CDR3 is 14 amino acids. CDR3 sequence reads: CASTATGSTGELFF. In DNA, the CDR3 is TGTGCCAGCACCGCCACAGGAAGCACCGGGGAGCTGTTTTTT.

This clone was detected once. V gene TRBV6-5 combines with J gene TRBJ2-2, with D hard to call. Germline-derived CDR1 and CDR2 are MNHEY and SVGAGI. Trimming removed 6 bases at V and 5 bases at J, with 4 bases between. CDR3 length equals 11 residues. This chain's CDR3 is CASSKTGELFF. CDR3 sequence (DNA): TGTGCCAGCAGCAAAACCGGGGAGCTGTTTTTT.

V and J are TRBV18 and TRBJ2-1, with 14 bases matching TRBD2. CDR3 size: 15 residues. Germline assignment: CDR1 KGHSH and CDR2 LQKENI. The V gene end was trimmed by 3 bases and the J gene end by 7 bases; junction bases not matched to a gene: 2. The CDR3 region has the DNA TGTGCCAGCTCACCCGGGACTAGCGGGAGTAATGAGCAGTTCTTC. The encoded protein is CASSPGTSGSNEQFF.

This rearrangement joins TRBV5-6 to TRBJ1-1; unclear D gene. Germline CDR1 SGHDT, CDR2 YYEEEE. This CDR3 spans 16 amino acids. V lost 4 bases and J lost 5, with 21 bases in between. The CDR3 DNA sequence: TGTGCCAGCAGCCTTGAAGGAGGGCTGGCGATAACTGAAGCTTTCTTT. It is translated as CASSLEGGLAITEAFF.

CDR3 residues: CASSQDRTNTEAFF. CDR3 nucleotides: TGTGCCAGCTCGCAGGACAGAACGAACACTGAAGCTTTCTTT. The chain has TRBV18 and TRBJ1-1; the D gene is possibly TRBD1 (6 bases). Trimming shortened V by 6 bases and J by 1 base, and 12 bases separated the two germline ends. The germline V gene encodes CDR1 KGHSH and CDR2 LQKENI. This CDR3 is built from 14 residues.

This chain links TRBV6-1 with TRBJ2-1; a weak D match, TRBD1 (6 bases). Trimming took 0 bases from V and 2 from J, leaving 8 bases between them. The CDR3 has 15 amino acids. The germline V gene has CDR1 MNHNS and CDR2 SASEGT. This chain's CDR3 is CASSEAGGAYNEQFF. In DNA, the CDR3 is TGTGCCAGCAGTGAAGCAGGGGGAGCCTACAATGAGCAGTTCTTC.

The V gene is TRBV18, the J gene TRBJ1-1; the match to TRBD1 covers 8 bases. The germline V gene has CDR1 KGHSH and CDR2 LQKENI. Losses at the gene ends were 6 bases for V and 11 bases for J; bases not matched to a gene: 11. This CDR3 has 13 residues. CDR3 sequence reads: CASSPSGQGTAFF. CDR3 nucleotide sequence: TGTGCCAGCTCGCCTTCAGGACAGGGTACGGCTTTCTTT.

The chain couples TRBV4-1 to TRBJ1-4; D possibly corresponds to TRBD1 (6 bases). There are 15 residues in the CDR3. V was trimmed by 1 base and J by 6 bases, leaving 12 bases between them. Germline CDR1 is MGHRA and CDR2 is YSYEKL. The CDR3 coding sequence is TGCGCCAGCAGCCAAGGCACAGGGATGGATGAAAAACTGTTTTTT. Encoded protein: CASSQGTGMDEKLFF.

The rearrangement joins TRBV19 to TRBJ1-4; D gene uncertain. Between the trimmed V and J ends, which lost 2 bases and 7 bases, there was a span of 17 bases. This CDR3 region has 16 residues. Germline CDR1 LNHDA, CDR2 SQIVND (reference sequence). For the CDR3, the DNA is TGTGCCAGTAGTATACTCGGGGTTGCGAGGAGTGAAAAACTGTTTTTT. The encoded protein is CASSILGVARSEKLFF.

The rearrangement joins TRBV5-1 to TRBJ2-7, with 12 bases identical to TRBD1. J gave up 2 bases and V 0 bases, and 12 bases lay outside the gene matches. CDR1 and CDR2 from the germline V gene are SGHRS and YFSETQ. This CDR3 spans 19 amino acids. This chain's CDR3 is CASSLGAGTGGGGTYEQYF. DNA for the CDR3: TGCGCCAGCAGCTTGGGTGCCGGGACAGGGGGCGGTGGAACCTACGAGCAGTACTTC.

This chain connects TRBV5-1 to TRBJ1-4; TRBD1 agrees at 9 bases. With V trimmed by 4 bases and J by 5 bases, 12 bases remained unmatched. This CDR3 region has 17 residues. Germline V gives CDR1 SGHRS, CDR2 YFSETQ. CDR3 DNA sequence: TGCGCCAGCAGCCGGAGGACCGGGACAGGGATGAATGAAAAACTGTTTTTT. Protein sequence: CASSRRTGTGMNEKLFF.

The V and J genes are TRBV18 and TRBJ2-7; no reliable D call. Trimming took off 0 bases at V and 6 bases at J, with 9 bases between the two ends. This CDR3 region has 13 residues. From germline, CDR1 is KGHSH and CDR2 LQKENI. The CDR3 DNA is TGTGCCAGCTCACCACCAAAAACGGGCGAGCAGTACTTC. Its translation: CASSPPKTGEQYF.

This clone has only one observation. V usage is TRBV14 and J usage is TRBJ2-7; maybe TRBD1 (6 bases). The V gene lost 1 base and the J gene lost 6 bases, with 10 bases spanning the gap. Germline CDR1 reads SGHDN; CDR2 reads FVKESK. CDR3 length: 13 amino acids. Here the CDR3 DNA reads TGTGCCAGCAGCCAAGCTCGAGGGGGCGAGCAGTACTTC. It translates to CASSQARGGEQYF.

J is TRBJ1-2 and V is TRBV19, with TRBD1 as a possible D gene (5 bases). Germline CDR1 reads LNHDA; CDR2 reads SQIVND (reference sequence). This CDR3 has 12 amino acids. Trimming left V 5 bases short and J 8 bases short, with 12 bases between. The CDR3 reads CASSGQGFGYTF. CDR3 DNA: TGTGCCAGTAGTGGGCAGGGATTCGGCTACACCTTC.

V is TRBV7-9 and J is TRBJ1-2, with D maybe TRBD1 (6 bases). The germline gives CDR1 SEHNR, CDR2 FQNEAQ (reference sequence). CDR3 length equals 13 residues. The ends were cut back, 5 bases at V and 8 bases at J, with 15 bases in the middle. This CDR3 reads CASSPRDISGYTF. CDR3 nucleotides: TGTGCCAGCAGCCCACGGGACATTTCGGGCTACACCTTC.

The chain couples TRBV7-8 to TRBJ1-1; 7 bases match TRBD1. Per germline, CDR1 SGHVS and CDR2 FQNEAQ. V gave up 5 bases and J gave up 1 base; unmatched junction bases: 10. CDR3 size: 16 residues. Here the CDR3 DNA reads TGTGCCAGCAGCCTGACAGGGTTCGGAGGGAACACTGAAGCTTTCTTT. As protein: CASSLTGFGGNTEAFF.

The V and J genes are TRBV30 and TRBJ1-5; 9 nucleotides match TRBD1. V was clipped by 2 bases and J by 0 bases; unmatched bases: 20. The CDR3 is 21 residues long. Germline V gene sequence: CDR1 GTSNPN, CDR2 SVGIG (reference sequence). The CDR3 region is CAWSFGPGTGYGEYSNQPQHF. As DNA, the CDR3 is TGTGCCTGGAGTTTCGGGCCCGGGACAGGGTACGGGGAATATAGCAATCAGCCCCAGCATTTT.

The chain is built from TRBV5-6 and TRBJ1-5; D is undetermined. Germline V lookup: CDR1 SGHDT, CDR2 YYEEEE. The CDR3 covers 12 residues. V lost 6 bases and J lost 4, with 8 bases in between. CDR3 DNA: TGTGCCAGCAACCGGGGTAATCAGCCCCAGCATTTT. Translation: CASNRGNQPQHF.

This clone was found a few times. This rearrangement joins TRBV6-1 to TRBJ2-1; possible D gene TRBD2, 5 bases. V lost 3 bases and J lost 0, with 9 bases in between. Germline CDR1 is MNHNS and CDR2 is SASEGT. The CDR3 covers 15 residues. CDR3 in amino acids: CASSDTRGSYNEQFF. CDR3 DNA sequence: TGTGCCAGCAGTGATACTCGGGGCTCCTACAATGAGCAGTTCTTC.

This chain links TRBV5-1 with TRBJ2-5; perhaps TRBD2 as D (6 bases). Per germline, CDR1 SGHRS and CDR2 YFSETQ. The CDR3 spans 14 residues. Trimming stripped 0 bases from V and 1 base from J, with 7 bases between. In nucleotides, the CDR3 is TGCGCCAGCAGCTTGGGGGGGGTCCAAGAGACCCAGTACTTC. Its protein product is CASSLGGVQETQYF.

In its sample, this clone was seen a few times. The chain employs TRBV19 and TRBJ1-2, with D possibly TRBD1 on 5 matching bases. This CDR3 spans 12 amino acids. V lost 6 bases, J lost 4 bases, and 9 bases lay in between. Germline V CDR1 and CDR2: LNHDA, SQIVND (reference sequence). CDR3 sequence: CASRAGTYGYTF. The CDR3 DNA follows: TGTGCCAGTAGAGCGGGGACCTATGGCTACACCTTC.